Listed below are T cell receptor beta chains from one sample, sequenced in a study of cytomegalovirus exposure and HLA in healthy donors. Sequenced by immunoSEQ multiplex PCR; TCRdb stores in-frame clones only, minus some. The repertoire consists of around 280,000 clones, with about 90% occurring once and the leading ten covering about 2%. Sequencing was carried out using PBMCs. Source of these receptors: a woman younger than 35 in good health and CMV-seronegative. CDR3s include the opening cysteine and the closing phenylalanine or tryptophan. The D gene is left open where the match is weak. Clone size is not always given. Where it is, it says once, few, many or a class for expanded clones.

V	D	J	size	CDR3	DNA
TRBV2	TRBD1	TRBJ2-1	-	CAGSPGQVSYNEQFF	TGTGCCGGCTCGCCCGGACAGGTGTCCTACAATGAGCAGTTCTTC
TRBV6-4	-	TRBJ2-1	-	CASSQSGQYNEQFF	TGTGCCAGCAGCCAATCCGGACAGTACAATGAGCAGTTCTTC
TRBV23-1	-	TRBJ1-3	-	CASSQMLGRSGNTIYF	TGCGCCAGCAGTCAAATGCTGGGCCGCTCTGGAAACACCATATATTTT
TRBV11-1	TRBD2	TRBJ2-5	-	CASSPGRLAGNQETQYF	TGTGCCAGCAGCCCGGGCCGACTAGCGGGGAACCAAGAGACCCAGTACTTC
TRBV2	-	TRBJ1-6	-	CASSVSGPEPYNSPLHF	TGTGCCAGCAGTGTATCAGGGCCTGAACCCTATAATTCACCCCTCCACTTT
TRBV18	-	TRBJ2-6	-	CASSTGSGANVLTF	TGTGCCAGCTCTACAGGGTCTGGGGCCAACGTCCTGACTTTC
TRBV2	TRBD1	TRBJ1-2	-	CASSEDRGARGYTF	TGTGCCAGCAGTGAAGACAGGGGCGCGCGGGGCTACACCTTC
TRBV29-1	-	TRBJ1-2	-	CSVGQGQGTHGYTF	TGCAGCGTTGGCCAGGGGCAGGGGACCCATGGCTACACCTTC
TRBV5-1	-	TRBJ2-3	-	CASSLLSTSTDTQYF	TGCGCCAGCAGCTTACTATCTACTAGCACAGATACGCAGTATTTT
TRBV5-6	TRBD1	TRBJ2-7	-	CASSLGQGFYEQYF	TGTGCCAGCAGCTTGGGACAGGGGTTCTACGAGCAGTACTTC
TRBV27	-	TRBJ1-2	-	CASSPFYRQGITNYGYTF	TGTGCCAGCAGCCCATTTTACCGGCAGGGAATCACTAACTATGGCTACACCTTC
TRBV5-5	-	TRBJ2-3	-	CASSWRGFFTDTQYF	TGTGCCAGCAGCTGGCGGGGATTTTTCACAGATACGCAGTATTTT
TRBV6-1	TRBD2	TRBJ2-5	-	CASSVSLAGARETQYF	TGTGCCAGCAGTGTGTCGCTAGCGGGGGCCCGGGAGACCCAGTACTTC
TRBV5-4	TRBD2	TRBJ2-5	-	CASSRTSGAQETQYF	TGTGCCAGCAGCAGGACTAGCGGGGCCCAAGAGACCCAGTACTTC
TRBV18	-	TRBJ1-1	-	CASSPGRGNTEAFF	TGTGCCAGCTCACCAGGCAGAGGGAACACTGAAGCTTTCTTT
TRBV25-1	TRBD1	TRBJ1-5	-	CASSGGQGVADQPQHF	TGTGCCAGCAGTGGAGGACAGGGAGTCGCTGATCAGCCCCAGCATTTT
TRBV19	-	TRBJ2-3	-	CASSIAGIADTQYF	TGTGCCAGTAGTATTGCGGGGATAGCAGATACGCAGTATTTT
TRBV6-5	-	TRBJ2-1	-	CASSRGDSVYNEQFF	TGTGCCAGCAGCAGGGGGGACTCCGTCTACAATGAGCAGTTCTTC
TRBV7-2	TRBD1	TRBJ2-3	-	CASSWLGQGAGDTQYF	TGTGCCAGCAGCTGGCTGGGACAGGGGGCTGGGGATACGCAGTATTTT
TRBV6-5	-	TRBJ2-2	-	CASGRASGELFF	TGTGCCAGCGGCAGGGCGTCCGGGGAGCTGTTTTTT
TRBV11-1	TRBD1	TRBJ2-5	-	CASSVTGTGGTGETQYF	TGTGCCAGCAGCGTCACCGGGACAGGGGGCACGGGAGAGACCCAGTACTTC
TRBV12-5	TRBD1	TRBJ1-6	-	CASGQLTGAYNSPLHF	TGTGCTAGTGGCCAATTGACAGGGGCATATAATTCCCCCCTCCACTTT
TRBV19	-	TRBJ1-5	-	CASSTSYPQSYSNQPQHF	TGTGCCAGTAGTACCTCATATCCCCAGTCTTATAGCAATCAGCCCCAGCATTTT
TRBV6-1	TRBD1	TRBJ1-2	-	CASNQQGADYGYTF	TGTGCCAGCAACCAACAGGGGGCCGATTATGGCTACACCTTC
TRBV10-3	-	TRBJ2-3	few	CAITPGGRTDTQYF	TGTGCCATCACCCCGGGGGGCCGCACAGATACGCAGTATTTT
TRBV19	TRBD1	TRBJ1-5	-	CASCTGENSNQPQHF	TGTGCCAGTTGTACAGGGGAAAATAGCAATCAGCCCCAGCATTTT
TRBV5-1	-	TRBJ1-1	-	CASSLLQGGWLGTEAFF	TGCGCCAGCAGCCTACTACAGGGTGGGTGGTTGGGCACTGAAGCTTTCTTT
TRBV27	-	TRBJ2-7	-	CASSFLPGAYEQYF	TGTGCCAGCAGTTTCCTCCCGGGGGCCTACGAGCAGTACTTC
TRBV9	-	TRBJ2-5	few	CASSPRTNQETQYF	TGTGCCAGCAGCCCAAGGACTAACCAAGAGACCCAGTACTTC
TRBV11-2	-	TRBJ2-3	-	CASSLYQGTDTQYF	TGTGCCAGCAGCTTATATCAGGGAACAGATACGCAGTATTTT
TRBV27	TRBD1	TRBJ1-6	-	CASSQGQVYNSPLHF	TGTGCCAGCAGCCAAGGACAGGTCTATAATTCACCCCTCCACTTT
TRBV6-5	-	TRBJ1-1	-	CASSRGHDTEAFF	TGTGCCAGCAGTCGTGGACACGACACTGAAGCTTTCTTT
TRBV11-2	-	TRBJ2-7	-	CASSLSHEQYF	TGTGCCAGCAGCCTTAGCCACGAGCAGTACTTC